The 32 T cell receptor beta chains given below trace back to one sample, sequenced in a study of blood T cell repertoires in COVID-19. TCRdb's copy holds only in-frame clones and misses some; the assay was immunoSEQ multiplex PCR. The sample includes about 210,000 clones, approximately 84% of them seen just once. Sequencing was performed on peripheral blood. The receptors shown here come from a woman aged 45 to 65 with active or convalescent COVID-19.

This chain uses TRBV27 with TRBJ2-1, with 9 bases fitting TRBD2. There are 15 residues in the CDR3. V shed 5 bases, J shed 1 base, and the junction held 3 bases outside the gene matches. Germline V gene lookup returns CDR1 MNHEY and CDR2 SMNVEV (reference sequence). CDR3 residues: CASSESGGSYNEQFF. CDR3 nucleotide sequence: TGTGCCAGCAGTGAAAGCGGGGGGTCCTACAATGAGCAGTTCTTC.

The chain joins TRBV24-1 to TRBJ1-2; no reliable D call. V gave up 5 bases and J gave up 9 bases, with 15 bases separating them. Germline assignment: CDR1 KGHDR and CDR2 SFDVKD. This CDR3 region has 13 residues. In DNA, the CDR3 is TGTGCCACCAGTGGGTCTGCGGCCGAGAGCTACACCTTC. Translated, it gives CATSGSAAESYTF.

CDR3 bases: TGTGCCATCAGTGAGTCGACAGGGGCGGTATGGAGCTCCTATAATTCACCCCTCCACTTT. It is translated as CAISESTGAVWSSYNSPLHF. The chain employs TRBV10-3 and TRBJ1-6; 8 bases are shared with TRBD1. The V segment lost 0 bases and the J segment 0 bases; nucleotides outside the gene matches: 10. This CDR3 has 20 amino acids. The V gene's germline CDR1 is ENHRY and CDR2 SYGVKD.

The chain links TRBV28 to TRBJ1-2; D possibly corresponds to TRBD1 (5 bases). The CDR3 loop spans 15 amino acids. Germline V CDR1 and CDR2: MDHEN, SYDVKM. Deletions cut 5 bases from V and 8 bases from J, with 21 bases between. The CDR3 bases are TGTGCCAGCAGTGGGGCCACAGAAGGGGCGCGAGGCTACACCTTC. Protein sequence: CASSGATEGARGYTF.

The chain has TRBV5-1 and TRBJ1-2, with D possibly TRBD1 on 6 matching bases. CDR1 is SGHRS and CDR2 is YFSETQ in the germline V gene. The V end was cut by 4 bases, the J end by 8 bases, with 12 bases between. CDR3 length: 12 residues. The CDR3 bases are TGCGCCAGCAGCGAACAGGGCGGGGGCTACACCTTC. Its protein is CASSEQGGGYTF. The whole variable domain, filled in from reference TRBV5-1 and TRBJ1-2, reads KAGVTQTPRYLIKTRGQQVTLSCSPISGHRSVSWYQQTPGQGLQFLFEYFSETQRNKGNFPGRFSGRQFSNSRSEMNVSTLELGDSALYLCASSEQGGGYTFGSGTRLTVV.

The table lists this clone with a count of one. This rearrangement joins TRBV28 to TRBJ2-4; 8 nucleotides agree with TRBD2. The CDR3 runs to 16 residues. Losses at the gene ends were 4 bases for V and 7 bases for J; bases not matched to a gene: 12. Germline V lookup: CDR1 MDHEN, CDR2 SYDVKM. The CDR3 here is CASSSPGTSGGNIQYF. Here the CDR3 DNA reads TGTGCCAGCAGTTCCCCGGGTACTAGCGGAGGGAACATTCAGTACTTC.

The gene calls are TRBV11-2 and TRBJ2-3, with D maybe TRBD2 (5 bases). Trimming stripped 1 base from V and 2 bases from J, with 7 bases between. Germline assignment: CDR1 SGHAT and CDR2 FQNNGV. There are 14 residues in the CDR3. The CDR3 nucleotides are TGTGCCAGCAGCTTAGGCGGGCACACAGATACGCAGTATTTT. It codes for CASSLGGHTDTQYF.

The rearrangement links TRBV2 to TRBJ1-3; TRBD1 matches at 9 bases. The CDR3 is 15 residues long. Per germline, CDR1 SNHLY and CDR2 FYNNEI. J gave up 5 bases and V 4 bases, and 6 bases lay outside the gene matches. For the CDR3, the DNA is TGTGCCAGCAGTGGAACAGGGGGCTTTAGAAACACCATATATTTT. It is translated as CASSGTGGFRNTIYF.

The J gene is TRBJ2-1, the V gene TRBV5-1, with no clear D. Germline V gives CDR1 SGHRS, CDR2 YFSETQ. The CDR3 is 14 amino acids. The V gene lost 4 bases and the J gene lost 0 bases, with 8 bases spanning the gap. This CDR3 reads CASSPESSYNEQFF. The DNA for the CDR3 is TGCGCCAGCAGCCCGGAGAGCTCCTACAATGAGCAGTTCTTC.

The chain has TRBV6-5 and TRBJ2-7; D is unclear. CDR1 and CDR2 from the germline V gene are MNHEY and SVGAGI. The CDR3 is 13 residues long. Trimming removed 6 bases from V and 2 bases from J, with 11 bases in between. The CDR3 nucleotides read TGTGCCAGCAGACAAAACGGAGCCTACGAGCAGTACGTC. This gives the protein CASRQNGAYEQYV.

As DNA, the CDR3 is TGTGCCAGCAGCTCCTGGGCAGGGTTGAAGGACACTGAAGCTTTCTTT. This sequence encodes CASSSWAGLKDTEAFF. The J gene is TRBJ1-1, the V gene TRBV12-1; the table names TRBD1, a call not compared with the DNA. TRBV12-1 is an annotated pseudogene. This CDR3 region has 16 residues.

The chain recombines TRBV28 with TRBJ2-7, with 9 bases that match TRBD2. Germline CDR1 MDHEN, CDR2 SYDVKM. V dropped 6 bases and J dropped 5; count of bases not matched to a gene: 17. The CDR3 spans 17 residues. Here the CDR3 DNA reads TGTGCCAGCAGATACTGCTGGGGCGGGGGGGCCCTGAACGAGCAGTACGTC. Translated: CASRYCWGGGALNEQYV.

The rearrangement joins TRBV9 to TRBJ2-6; D is ambiguous. The germline gives CDR1 SGDLS, CDR2 YYNGEE. CDR3 length: 15 amino acids. The ends were cut back, 0 bases at V and 1 base at J, with 5 bases in the middle. The CDR3 region is CASSVGGSGANVLTF. The DNA for the CDR3 is TGTGCCAGCAGCGTAGGCGGTTCTGGGGCCAACGTCCTGACTTTC.

This chain uses TRBV5-6 with TRBJ1-4, with TRBD1 matching over 7 bases. The junction had 9 bases not matched to a gene; V was cut back by 4 bases and J by 3 bases. The CDR3 has 16 residues. The V gene's germline CDR1 is SGHDT and CDR2 YYEEEE. The CDR3 bases are TGTGCCAGCAGCCAAACAGGGGACGGGCCTAATGAAAAACTGTTTTTT. Amino acid sequence: CASSQTGDGPNEKLFF. The variable domain in full, with the rest retrieved from reference TRBV5-6 and TRBJ1-4, is DAGVTQSPTHLIKTRGQQVTLRCSPKSGHDTVSWYQQALGQGPQFIFQYYEEEERQRGNFPDRFSGHQFPNYSSELNVNALLLGDSALYLCASSQTGDGPNEKLFFGSGTQLSVL.

The CDR3 DNA follows: TGCGCCAGCAGCTTTGACTCCCGACTCGGCAGCAATGAGCAGTTCTTC. It translates to CASSFDSRLGSNEQFF. V gene TRBV5-1 combines with J gene TRBJ2-1; D is undetermined. The CDR3 runs to 16 residues. Trimming cost V 2 bases and J 6 bases, with 18 bases left between them. Germline V gene data show CDR1 as SGHRS and CDR2 as YFSETQ.

This sequence joins TRBV4-1 and TRBJ2-1; 12 bases align to TRBD2. This CDR3 is 15 amino acids long. Germline CDR1 MGHRA, CDR2 YSYEKL. V lost 5 bases to trimming and J lost 4 bases; unmatched junction nucleotides: 3. For the CDR3, the DNA is TGCGCCAGCAGCAGGACTAGCGGGACTTACAATGAGCAGTTCTTC. Amino acid sequence: CASSRTSGTYNEQFF.

The chain recombines TRBV29-1 with TRBJ1-4, with D unclear. The germline V gene encodes CDR1 SQVTM and CDR2 ANQGSEA. The CDR3 sequence is 12 residues long. Trimming pared 7 bases from V and 7 bases from J, leaving 13 bases between. CDR3 amino acids: CSGLGGGEKLFF. The CDR3 coding sequence is TGCAGCGGACTGGGAGGAGGTGAAAAACTGTTTTTT. The full variable domain, completed using reference TRBV29-1 and TRBJ1-4, is SAVISQKPSRDICQRGTSLTIQCQVDSQVTMMFWYRQQPGQSLTLIATANQGSEATYESGFVIDKFPISRPNLTFSTLTVSNMSPEDSSIYLCSGLGGGEKLFFGSGTQLSVL.

This clone was detected a few times. This sequence joins TRBV15 and TRBJ2-7; 8 bases line up with TRBD1. CDR1 and CDR2 (germline): LNHNV, YYDKDF (reference sequence). V was clipped by 0 bases and J by 0 bases; unmatched bases: 4. This CDR3 contains 16 residues. The CDR3 region has the DNA TGTGCCACCAGCAGAGACTGGACAGGGCCCTCCTACGAGCAGTACTTC. Amino acid sequence: CATSRDWTGPSYEQYF.

The V gene is TRBV10-2, the J gene TRBJ2-7, with a tentative D call TRBD1 (5 bases). CDR3 length: 12 residues. Germline assignment: CDR1 WSHSY and CDR2 SAAADI. The ends were cut back, 6 bases at V and 3 bases at J, with 9 bases in the middle. CDR3 in amino acids: CASSSGYYEQYF. Here the CDR3 DNA reads TGCGCCAGCAGCTCAGGGTACTACGAGCAGTACTTC.

The chain uses TRBV11-2 and TRBJ1-5; possibly TRBD1 for D (5 bases). Germline CDR1 is SGHAT and CDR2 is FQNNGV. Trimming cost V 7 bases and J 2 bases, with 9 bases left between them. CDR3 size: 13 residues. This CDR3 is CASMQGRNQPQHF. In DNA form, the CDR3 reads TGTGCCAGCATGCAGGGCCGCAATCAGCCCCAGCATTTT.

The chain links TRBV27 to TRBJ1-2; 9 nucleotides agree with TRBD1. The V gene end was trimmed by 3 bases and the J gene end by 5 bases; junction bases not matched to a gene: 1. Looked up from germline, CDR1 is MNHEY and CDR2 is SMNVEV (reference sequence). The CDR3 contains 13 residues. In nucleotides, the CDR3 is TGTGCCAGCAGTTTTGGGACAGGGTATGGCTACACCTTC. It is translated as CASSFGTGYGYTF.

The chain links TRBV27 to TRBJ1-1; perhaps TRBD1 as D (5 bases). V was pared by 8 bases and J by 6 bases, with 19 bases between. The CDR3 extends over 14 amino acids. Germline CDR1 is MNHEY and CDR2 is SMNVEV (reference sequence). CDR3 in DNA: TGTGCCAGCCAGGTACGCCCAGGGAGGGCTGAAGCTTTCTTT. It encodes CASQVRPGRAEAFF.

CDR3 nucleotides: TGTGCCAGCCAACCCAGGGACAGGGCAACCTACGAGCAGTACGTC. It yields the protein CASQPRDRATYEQYV. The chain carries TRBV2 and TRBJ2-7, with 9 positions matching TRBD1. The CDR3 is 15 amino acids. V shed 8 bases and J 2 bases; nucleotides not matched to a gene: 10. Per the germline V gene, CDR1 is SNHLY and CDR2 is FYNNEI.

The rearrangement links TRBV2 to TRBJ2-1; no clear D gene. The CDR3 consists of 16 residues. The germline V gene encodes CDR1 SNHLY and CDR2 FYNNEI. With 4 bases removed from V and 0 bases from J, the gap between germline ends came to 13 bases. CDR3 sequence: CASSVLQTSSYNEQFF. Written as DNA, the CDR3 is TGTGCCAGCAGTGTTTTACAGACGAGCTCCTACAATGAGCAGTTCTTC.

The V gene is TRBV19, the J gene TRBJ1-5, with a weak D call TRBD1 (6 bases). CDR1 and CDR2 from the germline V gene are LNHDA and SQIVND (reference sequence). The CDR3 runs to 15 residues. With 3 bases removed from V and 3 bases from J, the gap between germline ends came to 12 bases. DNA for the CDR3: TGTGCCAGTAGTATTGGAACAGGGCACAATCAGCCCCAGCATTTT. This codes for CASSIGTGHNQPQHF.

The chain couples TRBV4-1 to TRBJ2-5; 8 positions agree with TRBD2. CDR3 size: 17 residues. The J segment lost 6 bases and the V segment lost 0 bases, leaving 12 bases of the junction unmatched. The germline gives CDR1 MGHRA, CDR2 YSYEKL. DNA of the CDR3: TGCGCCAGCAGCCAAGAGCCGGGGACTAGGGGTTTTCAGACCCAGTACTTC. It is translated as CASSQEPGTRGFQTQYF.

J is TRBJ2-3 and V is TRBV7-9, with 12 bases aligning to TRBD2. Germline assignment: CDR1 SEHNR and CDR2 FQNEAQ (reference sequence). CDR3 length: 18 amino acids. The ends lost 2 bases at V and 3 bases at J; junction bases unmatched: 9. CDR3 DNA: TGTGCCAGCAGCTTAACTAGCGGGGGGTCTGGTACAACAGATACGCAGTATTTT. As protein: CASSLTSGGSGTTDTQYF. The entire variable domain, with the rest obtained from reference TRBV7-9 and TRBJ2-3, is as follows: DTGVSQNPRHKITKRGQNVTFRCDPISEHNRLYWYRQTLGQGPEFLTYFQNEAQLEKSRLLSDRFSAERPKGSFSTLEIQRTEQGDSAMYLCASSLTSGGSGTTDTQYFGPGTRLTVL.

The genes are TRBV10-1 and TRBJ1-1, with 7 bases matching TRBD1. Germline trimming cut 7 bases from V and 5 bases from J; bases unmatched to any gene: 7. The CDR3 is made up of 13 amino acids. Looked up from germline, CDR1 is WNHNN and CDR2 is SYGVQD (reference sequence). The CDR3 nucleotides are TGCGCCAGCACCCAAGGACAGGAAACTGAAGCTTTCTTT. Its protein is CASTQGQETEAFF.

The rearrangement uses TRBV9 and TRBJ2-3; TRBD2 matches 10 bases. This CDR3 comprises 14 residues. V was pared by 0 bases and J by 8 bases, with 3 bases of the junction left unmatched. Germline V gene lookup returns CDR1 SGDLS and CDR2 YYNGEE. CDR3 protein: CASSVALAGATQYF. For the CDR3, the DNA is TGTGCCAGCAGCGTAGCCCTAGCGGGGGCTACGCAGTATTTT.

The chain couples TRBV27 to TRBJ2-7; D remains unclear. This CDR3 has 15 amino acids. The germline V and J ends were trimmed by 3 bases and 0 bases, with 12 bases remaining between them. The germline gives CDR1 MNHEY, CDR2 SMNVEV (reference sequence). This CDR3 reads CASSLSAGNSYEQYF. In nucleotides, the CDR3 is TGTGCCAGCAGTTTGTCAGCAGGAAACTCCTACGAGCAGTACTTC.

The V gene is TRBV30, the J gene TRBJ2-5; TRBD2 agrees at 7 bases. There are 13 residues in the CDR3. The junction had 3 bases not matched to a gene; V was cut back by 0 bases and J by 5 bases. Germline V CDR1 and CDR2: GTSNPN, SVGIG (reference sequence). The CDR3 sequence is CAWSVRGEETQYF. The DNA for the CDR3 is TGTGCCTGGAGTGTTCGGGGGGAGGAGACCCAGTACTTC. The full variable domain, rest sourced from reference TRBV30 and TRBJ2-5, is SQTIHQWPATLVQPVGSPLSLECTVEGTSNPNLYWYRQAAGRGLQLLFYSVGIGQISSEVPQNLSASRPQDRQFILSSKKLLLSDSGFYLCAWSVRGEETQYFGPGTRLLVL.

The chain uses TRBV3-1 (or the pseudogene TRBV3-2) and TRBJ1-1, with unresolved D. Germline V gene data show CDR1 as LGHDT and CDR2 as YNNKEL (reference sequence). The CDR3 runs 14 residues. V lost 8 bases and J 3 bases, leaving 16 bases between the germline ends. CDR3 loop: CASAVGIGDTEAFF. Here the CDR3 DNA reads TGTGCCAGCGCCGTGGGGATCGGGGACACTGAAGCTTTCTTT.